A selection of T cell receptor beta chains follows, all from one sample in a study of persistence of HIV-infected CD4 T cells. Sequencing was performed with immunoSEQ multiplex PCR; in TCRdb, only in-frame clones are kept and a portion is missing. The sample carries 25,000 to 35,000 clones, 82% recorded once. No antigen is known for these receptors. The input for sequencing was CD4+ T cells sorted from PBMCs after 18-hour stimulation, taken from a patient who received antiretroviral therapy. Receptor source: an adult man with HIV who was CMV-seropositive. Both conserved end residues are part of each CDR3. The order of the fields is J gene, clone size, D gene, V gene, CDR3 protein, CDR3 DNA. A D gene is named only where the DNA matches it firmly. Some rows have no size entry. The others give once, few or many, or a class for an expanded clone.

TRBJ1-5 NA NA TRBV25-1 CASSPSAGSNQPQHF TGTGCCAGCAGCCCCTCGGCAGGGAGCAATCAGCCCCAGCATTTT
TRBJ1-5 NA TRBD1 TRBV5-5 CASSGDRASNQPQHF TGTGCCAGCAGCGGGGACAGGGCAAGCAATCAGCCCCAGCATTTT
TRBJ1-2 NA NA TRBV6-5 CASSQGLHYGYTF TGTGCCAGCAGCCAGGGACTGCACTATGGCTACACCTTC
TRBJ1-2 NA NA TRBV28 CASSLGRSGYGYTF TGTGCCAGCAGTTTAGGCAGGTCGGGGTATGGCTACACCTTC
TRBJ2-7 NA TRBD2 TRBV28 CASSGTSGVREQYF TGTGCCAGCAGTGGAACTAGCGGGGTTCGCGAGCAGTACTTC
TRBJ2-2 few NA TRBV9 CASSVEDSTGELFF TGTGCCAGCAGCGTGGAGGACTCCACCGGGGAGCTGTTTTTT
TRBJ1-4 few TRBD1 TRBV15 CATSRDGTGANEKLFF TGTGCCACCAGCAGAGATGGTACAGGGGCGAATGAAAAACTGTTTTTT
TRBJ1-6 NA NA TRBV18 CASSAGERAHDSPLHF TGTGCCAGCTCGGCGGGGGAGAGGGCGCATGATTCACCCCTCCACTTT
TRBJ2-2 NA NA TRBV12-3/TRBV12-4 CAFKGQNTGELFF TGTGCCTTCAAGGGCCAGAACACCGGGGAGCTGTTTTTT
TRBJ2-6 NA NA TRBV18 CASSPAASGANVLTF TGTGCCAGCTCACCGGCGGCCTCTGGGGCCAACGTCCTGACTTTC